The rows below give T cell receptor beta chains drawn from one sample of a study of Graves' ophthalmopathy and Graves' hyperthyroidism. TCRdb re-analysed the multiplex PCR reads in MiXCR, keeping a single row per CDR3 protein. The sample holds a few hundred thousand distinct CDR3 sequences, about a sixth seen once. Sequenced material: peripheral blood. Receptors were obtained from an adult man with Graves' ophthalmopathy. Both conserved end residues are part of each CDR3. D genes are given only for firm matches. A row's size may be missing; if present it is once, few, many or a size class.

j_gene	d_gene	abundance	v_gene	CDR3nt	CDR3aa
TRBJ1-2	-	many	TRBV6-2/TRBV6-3	TGTGCCAGCAGCTATCGGGCTGTAACCTATGGCTACACCTTC	CASSYRAVTYGYTF
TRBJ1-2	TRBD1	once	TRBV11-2	TGTGCCAGCAGAGGGACAGGGTGGGGCTACACCTTC	CASRGTGWGYTF
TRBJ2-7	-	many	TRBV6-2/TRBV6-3	TGTGCCAGCGGGAGACTCTCCTACGAGCAGTACTTC	CASGRLSYEQYF
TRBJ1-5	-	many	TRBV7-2	TGTGCCAGCAGCCCATCAAGGGGGGGGCAGCCCCAGCATTTT	CASSPSRGGQPQHF
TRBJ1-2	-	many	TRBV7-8	TGTGCCAGCAGCTTAGAGGGGGTCGCAACGCGCGGCTACACCTTC	CASSLEGVATRGYTF
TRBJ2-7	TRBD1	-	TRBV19	TGTGCCAGTAGTCCCCGGGGACAGGAGACCTACGAGCAGTACTTC	CASSPRGQETYEQYF
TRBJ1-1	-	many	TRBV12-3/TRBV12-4	TGTGCCAGCAGAGACGGACGGGGCCATGAAGCTTTCTTT	CASRDGRGHEAFF
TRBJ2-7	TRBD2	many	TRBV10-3	TGTGCCATCAGTGAGCCAGGAGCGGGGGGGTACGAGCAGTACTTC	CAISEPGAGGYEQYF
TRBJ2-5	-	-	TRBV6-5	TGTGCCAGCAGTACCTGGGCAGGGCAAGAGACCCAGTACTTC	CASSTWAGQETQYF
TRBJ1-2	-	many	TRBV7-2	TGTGCCAGCAGCCCTAGACAGTATGGCTACACCTTC	CASSPRQYGYTF
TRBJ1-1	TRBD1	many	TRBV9	TGTGCCAGCAGCCTGGGGGACAGACTGAACACTGAAGCTTTCTTT	CASSLGDRLNTEAFF
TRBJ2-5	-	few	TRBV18	TGTGCCAGCTCACCCGGGACTCCCTGGGAGACCCAGTACTTC	CASSPGTPWETQYF
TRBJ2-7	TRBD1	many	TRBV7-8	TGTGCCAGCAGCTACGCCGGGACAGGGGAAACCTACGAGCAGTACTTC	CASSYAGTGETYEQYF
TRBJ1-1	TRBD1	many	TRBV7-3	TGTGCCAGCAGCTTAACGGCGGACAGGACTGAAGCTTTCTTT	CASSLTADRTEAFF
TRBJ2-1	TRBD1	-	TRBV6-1	TGTGCCAGCAGTGGAAGCAAAACAGGGGGAGGATCCTACAATGAGCAGTTCTTC	CASSGSKTGGGSYNEQFF
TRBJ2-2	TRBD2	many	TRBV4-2	TGTGCCAGCCGGCCGGCGGGGGTATCGAACACCGGGGAGCTGTTTTTT	CASRPAGVSNTGELFF
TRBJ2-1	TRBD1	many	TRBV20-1	TGCAGTGCTCCGAGGACAGGAGCCTACAATGAGCAGTTCTTC	CSAPRTGAYNEQFF
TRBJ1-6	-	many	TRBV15	TGTGCCACCAGCAGGGACCGGGACCGCCGCCCTCTCCACTTT	CATSRDRDRRPLHF
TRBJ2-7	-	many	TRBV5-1	TGCGCCAGCAGCCTGACAGCTCGGGAGCAGTACTTC	CASSLTAREQYF
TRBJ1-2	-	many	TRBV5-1	TGCGCCAGCAGCTTGGCCATCGCAGGGGATGGCTACACCTTC	CASSLAIAGDGYTF
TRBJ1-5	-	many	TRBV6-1	TGTGCCAGCAGTGAATGGGTCAATCAGCCCCAGCATTTT	CASSEWVNQPQHF
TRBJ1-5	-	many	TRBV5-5	TGTGCCAGCAGCTGGGGGGGGCAGGGCAATCAGCCCCAGCATTTT	CASSWGGQGNQPQHF
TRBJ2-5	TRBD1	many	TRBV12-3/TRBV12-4	TGTGCCAGCAACAGAGGAGTAGGACAGGGGGACGAGACCCAGTACTTC	CASNRGVGQGDETQYF
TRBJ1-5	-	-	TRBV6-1	TGTGCCAGCAGTACCAGGCGCAATCAGCCCCAGCCTTTT	CASSTRRNQPQPF
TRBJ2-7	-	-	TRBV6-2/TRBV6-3	TGTGCCAGCACGTCGGGTGGGGGCTCCGACGAGCAGTACTTC	CASTSGGGSDEQYF
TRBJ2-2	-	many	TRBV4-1	TGCGCCAGCAGCCAAGAGGACGGGCTGGCCGGGGAGCTGTTTTTT	CASSQEDGLAGELFF
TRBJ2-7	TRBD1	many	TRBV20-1	TGCAGTGCATCAGACTTTTACGGGACAGGGGTTTACGAGCAGTACTTC	CSASDFYGTGVYEQYF
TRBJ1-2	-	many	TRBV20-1	TGCAGTGCTAATAGCGGGGGGGCTAACTATGGCTACACCTTC	CSANSGGANYGYTF
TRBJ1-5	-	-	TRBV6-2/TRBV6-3	TGTGCCAGCAGTTATTCAGGGCTAGCCCAGCCCCAGCATTTT	CASSYSGLAQPQHF
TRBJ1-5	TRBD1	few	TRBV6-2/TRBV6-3	TGTGCCAGCAGCCTGACAGGGATGTCGCTCCAACGGAATCAGCCCCAGCATTTT	CASSLTGMSLQRNQPQHF
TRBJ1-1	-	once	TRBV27	TGTGCCAGCGGTTTAGGGTGGGACGGAAAAAAAGCTTTCTTT	CASGLGWDGKKAFF
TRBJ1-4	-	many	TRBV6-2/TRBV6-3	TGTGCCAGCAGTTACCGGGACGCCAGACTTGCAACTAATGAAAAACTGTTTTTT	CASSYRDARLATNEKLFF
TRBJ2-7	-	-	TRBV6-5	TGTGCCAGCAGTTACAAGGCGGAGGGAGACGAGCAGTACTTC	CASSYKAEGDEQYF
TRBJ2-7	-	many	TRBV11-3	TGTGCCAGCAGTCAAGGCCCGAACTCGGAAGAGCAGTACTTC	CASSQGPNSEEQYF
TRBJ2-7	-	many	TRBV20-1	TGCAGTGCTAGAGCTCTGGCTCTGGCCTACGAGCAGTACTTC	CSARALALAYEQYF
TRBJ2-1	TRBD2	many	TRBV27	TGTGCCAGCAGTTTAGAAGGGACTAGCGGTTACAATGAGCAGTTCTTC	CASSLEGTSGYNEQFF
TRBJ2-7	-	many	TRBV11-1	TGTGCCAGCAGCCGTCAAAGGGGACTCAACTCCTACGAGCAGTACTTC	CASSRQRGLNSYEQYF
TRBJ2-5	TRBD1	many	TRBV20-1	TGCAGTGCTAGGACAGGGGTTAGAGATAAAGAGACCCAGTACTTC	CSARTGVRDKETQYF
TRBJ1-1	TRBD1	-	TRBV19	TGTGCCAGTAGTTCCCCGGGACAGGGGCAAAATTTGAACACTGAAGCTTTCTTT	CASSSPGQGQNLNTEAFF
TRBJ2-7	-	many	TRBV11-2	TGTGCCAGCAGCTTAGATCGGTTAGGGAGGTACTTC	CASSLDRLGRYF
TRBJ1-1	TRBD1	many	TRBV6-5	TGTGCCAGCAGTTTGGCAGGGGGCGGTGAAGCTTTCTTT	CASSLAGGGEAFF
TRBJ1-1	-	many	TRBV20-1	TGCAGTGCTAGAACCGTAAACCGACCGGGGACTGAAGCTTTCTTT	CSARTVNRPGTEAFF
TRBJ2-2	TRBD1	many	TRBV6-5	TGTGCCAGCAGTTATGACAGGGGCAACACCGGGGAGCTGTTTTTT	CASSYDRGNTGELFF
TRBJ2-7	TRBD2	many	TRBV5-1	TGCGCCAGCAGTTGGACTAGCGGGAGTACGTACGAGCAGTACTTC	CASSWTSGSTYEQYF
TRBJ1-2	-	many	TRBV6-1	TGTGCCAGCATATCACGGGTGACATTTGGCTACACCTTC	CASISRVTFGYTF
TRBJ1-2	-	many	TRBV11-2	TGTGCCAGCAGCGACCGGACTAACTATGGCTACACCTTC	CASSDRTNYGYTF
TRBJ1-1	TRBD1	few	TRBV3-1	TGTGCCAGCAGCGAGAACCGGGACAGGGTCCGGGCTTTCTTT	CASSENRDRVRAFF
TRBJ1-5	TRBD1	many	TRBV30	TGTGCCTGGAGTCTAGGGACAGGGAATCAGCCCCAGCATTTT	CAWSLGTGNQPQHF
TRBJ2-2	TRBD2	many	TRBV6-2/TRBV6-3	TGTGCCAGCAGGCGTCCCGGGACTAGCGGTACCGGGGAGCTGTTTTTT	CASRRPGTSGTGELFF
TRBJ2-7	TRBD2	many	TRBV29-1	TGCAGCGTGAGACTAGCGGGAGGTTCCTACGAGCAGTACTTC	CSVRLAGGSYEQYF
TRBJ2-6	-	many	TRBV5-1	TGCGCCAGCAGCTTGGTAGGGGGTGATGGGGCCAACGTCCTGACTTTC	CASSLVGGDGANVLTF
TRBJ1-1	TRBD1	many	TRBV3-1	TGTGCCAGCAGCCGGAAGACAGGGGAAGGAGCTTTCTTT	CASSRKTGEGAFF
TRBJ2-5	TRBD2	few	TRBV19	TGTGCCAGTAGTATAAGCGGGAGGGCCGAAGAGACCCAGTACTTC	CASSISGRAEETQYF
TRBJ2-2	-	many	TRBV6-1	TGTGCCAGCAGCGGAAACAGGGAGTGGTCCGGGGAGCTGTTTTTT	CASSGNREWSGELFF
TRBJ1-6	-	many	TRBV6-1	TGTGCCAGCAGTGGGGGGACCTGGGGTAATTCACCCCTCCACTTT	CASSGGTWGNSPLHF
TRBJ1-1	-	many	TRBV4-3	TGCGCCAGCAGCCAAGATCTGGTTCGCCTAACCGACACTGAAGCTTTCTTT	CASSQDLVRLTDTEAFF
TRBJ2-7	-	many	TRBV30	TGTGCCTGGAGATATTTGGAGAGCTCCTACGAGCAGTACTTC	CAWRYLESSYEQYF
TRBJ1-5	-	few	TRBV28	TGTGCCAGCAGGGAACGCAATCAGCCCCAGCATTTT	CASRERNQPQHF